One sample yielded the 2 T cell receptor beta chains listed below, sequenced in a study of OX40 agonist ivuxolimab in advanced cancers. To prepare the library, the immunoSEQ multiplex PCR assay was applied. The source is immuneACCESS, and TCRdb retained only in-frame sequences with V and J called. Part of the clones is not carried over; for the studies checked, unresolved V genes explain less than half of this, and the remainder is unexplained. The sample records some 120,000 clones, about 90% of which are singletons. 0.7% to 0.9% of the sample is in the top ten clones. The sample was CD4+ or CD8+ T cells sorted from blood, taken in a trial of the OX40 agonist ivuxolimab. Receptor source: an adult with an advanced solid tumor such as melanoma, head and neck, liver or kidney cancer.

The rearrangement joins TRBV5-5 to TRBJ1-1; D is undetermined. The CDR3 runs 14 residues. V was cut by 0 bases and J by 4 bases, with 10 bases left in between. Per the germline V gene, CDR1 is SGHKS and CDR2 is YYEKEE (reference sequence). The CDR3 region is CASSLAPSGTEAFF. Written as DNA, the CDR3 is TGTGCCAGCAGCTTGGCCCCCTCTGGCACTGAAGCTTTCTTT.

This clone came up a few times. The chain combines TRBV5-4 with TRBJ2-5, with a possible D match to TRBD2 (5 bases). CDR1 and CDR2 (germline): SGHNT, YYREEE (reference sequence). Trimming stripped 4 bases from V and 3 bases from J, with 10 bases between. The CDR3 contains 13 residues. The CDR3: CASSPAGEETQYF. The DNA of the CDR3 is TGTGCCAGCAGCCCGGCCGGGGAAGAGACCCAGTACTTC. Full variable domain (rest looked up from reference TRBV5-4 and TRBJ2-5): ETGVTQSPTHLIKTRGQQVTLRCSSQSGHNTVSWYQQALGQGPQFIFQYYREEENGRGNFPPRFSGLQFPNYSSELNVNALELDDSALYLCASSPAGEETQYFGPGTRLLVL.